The 27 T cell receptor beta chains given below trace back to one sample, sequenced in a study of CD8+CD57+ T cells in acquired aplastic anemia. Patients selected for sequencing had displayed CD8+CD57+ cell expansion by flow cytometry. Researchers used genomic DNA as the template to profile TCR beta VDJ and CDR3. TCRdb passed the reads through MiXCR, listing each CDR3 protein once. The sample carries a few hundred thousand distinct CDR3 sequences, 45% to 65% recorded once. Sequenced: sorted CD4+, CD8+, or CD8+CD57+ T cells (not recorded which) from PBMCs. These receptors were taken from a human donor with aplastic anemia.

Ten or more counts support this clonotype. The chain links TRBV7-2 to TRBJ1-2; D is ambiguous. Germline V lookup: CDR1 SGHTA, CDR2 FQGNSA. The CDR3 is 14 residues long. Trimming shortened V by 1 base and J by 3 bases, and 9 bases separated the two germline ends. CDR3: CASSLGFSYYGYTF. CDR3 in DNA: TGTGCCAGCAGCTTAGGGTTCAGCTACTATGGCTACACCTTC.

There are many counts of this clonotype. The V call is TRBV7-9, the J call TRBJ1-5; D call uncertain. The CDR3 loop spans 14 amino acids. Germline V gives CDR1 SEHNR, CDR2 FQNEAQ (reference sequence). V was cut by 1 base and J by 3 bases, with 7 bases left in between. CDR3 DNA: TGTGCCAGCAGCTTAGAGTCGGTCAATCAGCCCCAGCATTTT. This gives the protein CASSLESVNQPQHF.

The chain uses TRBV20-1 and TRBJ1-5; possible D gene TRBD1, 6 bases. The V end was cut by 0 bases, the J end by 3 bases, with 9 bases between. This CDR3 is 14 amino acids long. Germline lookup yields CDR1 DFQATT and CDR2 SNEGSKA (reference sequence). The CDR3 loop reads CSAREGAVNQPQHF. In nucleotides, the CDR3 is TGCAGTGCTAGAGAGGGGGCGGTCAATCAGCCCCAGCATTTT.

This clonotype is medium-sized in the sample. The gene calls are TRBV5-6 and TRBJ2-2, with 11 bases matching TRBD1. The CDR3 is 16 amino acids. Germline trimming cut 5 bases from V and 5 bases from J; bases unmatched to any gene: 8. Germline values: CDR1 SGHDT, CDR2 YYEEEE. CDR3 nucleotides: TGTGCCAGCAGTCTCCCGGGACAGGGGGTAACCGGGGAGCTGTTTTTT. It yields the protein CASSLPGQGVTGELFF. Drawing the rest from reference TRBV5-6 and TRBJ2-2, the complete variable domain is DAGVTQSPTHLIKTRGQQVTLRCSPKSGHDTVSWYQQALGQGPQFIFQYYEEEERQRGNFPDRFSGHQFPNYSSELNVNALLLGDSALYLCASSLPGQGVTGELFFGEGSRLTVL.

This clonotype was recorded only once. V is TRBV9 and J is TRBJ1-4; TRBD1 aligns across 8 bases. V dropped 0 bases and J dropped 7; count of bases not matched to a gene: 17. Germline V gene data show CDR1 as SGDLS and CDR2 as YYNGEE. The CDR3 sequence is 19 residues long. CDR3 sequence reads: CASSVATGEGGVRVEKLFF. The CDR3 nucleotides read TGTGCCAGCAGCGTAGCGACAGGGGAGGGTGGCGTTAGGGTTGAAAAACTGTTTTTT.

This clonotype was counted ten times or more. This sequence joins TRBV12-3 or TRBV12-4 and TRBJ1-1; D remains ambiguous. The CDR3 runs to 12 residues. Trimming left V 1 base short and J 5 bases short, with 5 bases between. The CDR3 spells CASSLEETEAFF. The CDR3 DNA reads as TGTGCCAGCAGTTTAGAGGAGACTGAAGCTTTCTTT.

A remark on this clonotype: A junction end diverges from the germline sequence, so it may reflect a read error. The rearrangement uses TRBV5-1 and TRBJ2-5; tentatively, D is TRBD1 or TRBD2 (6 bases each). This CDR3 has 12 residues. Germline-derived CDR1 and CDR2 are SGHRS and YFSETQ. The CDR3 DNA sequence: TGCGCCAGCAGTCTTAGGGGGGAGACCCAGCACTTC. Its translation is CASSLRGETQHF.

The rearrangement uses TRBV7-2 and TRBJ2-7; possible D gene TRBD1, 6 bases. This CDR3 spans 13 amino acids. V was trimmed by 1 base and J by 7 bases, leaving 11 bases between them. The germline V gene encodes CDR1 SGHTA and CDR2 FQGNSA. CDR3 in amino acids: CASSLGGPREQYF. DNA of the CDR3: TGTGCCAGCAGCTTAGGGGGGCCGAGGGAGCAGTACTTC.

This chain connects TRBV7-9 to TRBJ2-5; 7 bases fit TRBD1. Germline CDR1 is SEHNR and CDR2 is FQNEAQ (reference sequence). With V trimmed by 3 bases and J by 2 bases, 15 bases remained unmatched. This CDR3 is 18 amino acids long. The CDR3 protein is CASSLPVTSGTEQETQYF. Written as DNA, the CDR3 is TGTGCCAGCAGCTTGCCGGTGACCTCGGGGACAGAACAAGAGACCCAGTACTTC.

This clonotype was detected a few times. This clone may be a read error of a much larger clone one base away. The J gene is TRBJ1-2, the V gene TRBV2; TRBD1 matches 8 bases. With 10 bases clipped from V and 7 bases from J, the junction kept 11 bases outside the gene matches. The CDR3 has 13 residues. Germline loops: CDR1 SNHLY, CDR2 FYNNEI. The chain's CDR3 is CANRQGAVGGYTF. CDR3 nucleotide sequence: TGTGCCAACCGCCAGGGGGCGGTGGGTGGCTACACCTTC. The variable domain in full, completed from reference TRBV2 and TRBJ1-2, reads EPEVTQTPSHQVTQMGQEVILRCVPISNHLYFYWYRQILGQKVEFLVSFYNNEISEKSEIFDDQFSVERPDGSNFTLKIRSTKLEDSAMYFCANRQGAVGGYTFGSGTRLTVV.

This chain connects TRBV7-2 to TRBJ2-1; no reliable D call. Per germline, CDR1 SGHTA and CDR2 FQGNSA. CDR3 length: 14 residues. With 11 bases removed from V and 0 bases from J, the gap between germline ends came to 14 bases. The CDR3 DNA follows: TGTGCCGTCCCCCATAACAGCTCCTACAATGAGCAGTTCTTC. It is translated as CAVPHNSSYNEQFF.

The chain links TRBV12-3 or TRBV12-4 to TRBJ1-2; D perhaps matches TRBD1 (5 bases). This CDR3 contains 10 residues. The V gene lost 6 bases and the J gene lost 12 bases, with 11 bases spanning the gap. The CDR3 region has the DNA TGTGCCAGCAGCTTGGGGACTAACACCTTC. Its translation: CASSLGTNTF.

In its sample, this clonotype was seen once. The genes are TRBV9 and TRBJ2-5; 8 nucleotides line up with TRBD1. This CDR3 contains 12 residues. The junction had 3 bases not matched to a gene; V was cut back by 6 bases and J by 5 bases. CDR1 is SGDLS, CDR2 YYNGEE, per germline. The CDR3 nucleotides are TGTGCCAGCAACCGGGACAGGGAGACCCAGTACTTC. It specifies CASNRDRETQYF. The full variable domain, in which reference TRBV9 and TRBJ2-5 provide the parts outside the CDR3, is DSGVTQTPKHLITATGQRVTLRCSPRSGDLSVYWYQQSLDQGLQFLIQYYNGEERAKGNILERFSAQQFPDLHSELNLSSLELGDSALYFCASNRDRETQYFGPGTRLLVL.

This clonotype was recorded many times. The genes are TRBV12-3 or TRBV12-4 and TRBJ2-3; D is possibly TRBD1 (5 bases). V lost 1 base, J lost 2 bases, and 7 bases lay in between. The CDR3 length is 14 residues. The CDR3 loop reads CASSLDRFTDTQYF. Written as DNA, the CDR3 is TGTGCCAGCAGTTTAGACAGGTTCACAGATACGCAGTATTTT.

There are many counts of this clonotype. This chain joins TRBV3-1 and TRBJ2-3; TRBD2 aligns across 10 bases. In germline, CDR1 is LGHDT, CDR2 YNNKEL (reference sequence). J lost 6 bases, V lost 3 bases, and 3 bases had no gene match. This CDR3 is 14 amino acids long. Here the CDR3 reads CASSQGTSVDTQYF. The DNA for the CDR3 is TGTGCCAGCAGCCAGGGGACTAGCGTCGATACGCAGTATTTT.

The chain uses TRBV6-4 and TRBJ1-6, with 8 bases fitting TRBD1. Germline V lookup: CDR1 MRHNA, CDR2 SNTAGT. The CDR3 loop spans 14 amino acids. V lost 6 bases to trimming and J lost 7 bases; unmatched junction nucleotides: 5. The DNA of the CDR3 is TGTGCCAGCAGCGCGGACAGGGACAATTCACCCCTCCACTTT. As protein: CASSADRDNSPLHF.

The V gene is TRBV24-1, the J gene TRBJ2-1, with TRBD2 matching over 13 bases. The trim removed 3 bases at V and 5 bases at J, leaving 6 bases unmatched. This CDR3 spans 17 amino acids. Germline lookup yields CDR1 KGHDR and CDR2 SFDVKD. CDR3 sequence (DNA): TGTGCCACCAGTGATACCGGACTAGCGGGAGTCAACAATGAGCAGTTCTTC. Translation gives CATSDTGLAGVNNEQFF.

J is TRBJ1-6 and V is TRBV19, with D unclear. The CDR3 is 13 amino acids. CDR1 is LNHDA and CDR2 is SQIVND in the germline V gene (reference sequence). V dropped 5 bases and J dropped 9 bases, with 11 bases sitting between them. CDR3 nucleotide sequence: TGTGCCAGTAGTCTTGAGAGGGTTTCACCCCTCCACTTT. Protein sequence: CASSLERVSPLHF. Supplemented by reference TRBV19 and TRBJ1-6, the full variable domain reads DGGITQSPKYLFRKEGQNVTLSCEQNLNHDAMYWYRQDPGQGLRLIYYSQIVNDFQKGDIAEGYSVSREKKESFPLTVTSAQKNPTAFYLCASSLERVSPLHFGNGTRLTVT.

The gene calls are TRBV7-9 and TRBJ2-7, with 12 positions matching TRBD2. With 4 bases clipped from V and 4 bases from J, the junction kept 14 bases outside the gene matches. The CDR3 is made up of 18 amino acids. Germline V lookup: CDR1 SEHNR, CDR2 FQNEAQ (reference sequence). The CDR3 is CASSYKRTSGTGKYEQYF. CDR3 DNA: TGTGCCAGCAGCTATAAACGGACTAGCGGGACGGGGAAGTACGAGCAGTACTTC.

The genes are TRBV19 and TRBJ1-1, with a tentative D call TRBD1 (5 bases). Germline assignment: CDR1 LNHDA and CDR2 SQIVND (reference sequence). There are 17 residues in the CDR3. Trimming removed 5 bases at V and 3 bases at J, with 22 bases between. The CDR3 reads CASSPAGPNYGHTEAFF. For the CDR3, the DNA is TGTGCCAGTAGTCCCGCAGGGCCGAACTATGGTCACACTGAAGCTTTCTTT.

The chain uses TRBV2 and TRBJ1-1; D not certain. V was pared by 5 bases and J by 8 bases, with 9 bases between. The CDR3 extends over 11 amino acids. Germline V gives CDR1 SNHLY, CDR2 FYNNEI. CDR3 residues: CASSLNSEAFF. The DNA for the CDR3 is TGTGCCAGCAGTTTGAACAGCGAAGCTTTCTTT.

The chain couples TRBV15 to TRBJ2-3, with 7 bases fitting TRBD1. Germline trimming cut 5 bases from V and 12 bases from J; bases unmatched to any gene: 20. The CDR3 length is 16 residues. Germline V gene lookup returns CDR1 LNHNV and CDR2 YYDKDF (reference sequence). The CDR3 sequence is CATSGLGTAPTDAQYF. CDR3 bases: TGTGCCACCAGCGGATTAGGGACAGCCCCAACAGATGCTCAGTATTTT.

This sequence joins TRBV5-1 and TRBJ1-2; 10 bases match TRBD1. Germline CDR1 SGHRS, CDR2 YFSETQ. Germline trimming cut 2 bases from V and 3 bases from J; bases unmatched to any gene: 4. There are 15 residues in the CDR3. CDR3 nucleotide sequence: TGCGCCAGCAGCTTCGGGACAGGGGTGGACTATGGCTACACCTTC. This codes for CASSFGTGVDYGYTF.

This clonotype was detected many times. The gene calls are TRBV5-5 and TRBJ1-1; 8 bases are shared with TRBD1. CDR1 is SGHKS and CDR2 is YYEKEE in the germline V gene (reference sequence). CDR3 length equals 15 residues. Trimming took 7 bases from V and 3 from J; bases not matched to a gene: 11. The CDR3 DNA reads as TGTGCCAGCGGAGGCAGGGGGCTTGGGGACACTGAAGCTTTCTTT. As protein: CASGGRGLGDTEAFF.

The CDR3 sequence is CAIGVFGASETQYF. CDR3 in DNA: TGTGCCATCGGTGTGTTTGGTGCCTCAGAGACCCAGTACTTC. The rearrangement links TRBV2 to TRBJ2-5, with unresolved D. The CDR3 totals 14 residues. Trimming stripped 10 bases from V and 4 bases from J, with 19 bases between. Germline V gives CDR1 SNHLY, CDR2 FYNNEI.

The chain links TRBV29-1 to TRBJ2-7; 9 bases align to TRBD2. Germline loops: CDR1 SQVTM, CDR2 ANQGSEA. Trimming took 4 bases from V and 11 from J; bases not matched to a gene: 18. The CDR3 has 15 amino acids. The CDR3 sequence: CSVARRGTSRWKEYF. CDR3 DNA: TGCAGCGTTGCCCGAAGGGGGACTAGCAGGTGGAAGGAGTACTTC.

A note on this clonotype: This could be a read error, since a much larger clone is one nucleotide away. This chain joins TRBV24-1 and TRBJ1-1; D gene ambiguous. Trimming pared 6 bases from V and 1 base from J, leaving 8 bases between. The germline V gene encodes CDR1 KGHDR and CDR2 SFDVKD. The CDR3 has 13 amino acids. The CDR3 sequence: CATSFSQNTEAFF. CDR3 nucleotide sequence: TGTGCCACCAGTTTTTCCCAGAACACTGAAGCTTTCTTT.